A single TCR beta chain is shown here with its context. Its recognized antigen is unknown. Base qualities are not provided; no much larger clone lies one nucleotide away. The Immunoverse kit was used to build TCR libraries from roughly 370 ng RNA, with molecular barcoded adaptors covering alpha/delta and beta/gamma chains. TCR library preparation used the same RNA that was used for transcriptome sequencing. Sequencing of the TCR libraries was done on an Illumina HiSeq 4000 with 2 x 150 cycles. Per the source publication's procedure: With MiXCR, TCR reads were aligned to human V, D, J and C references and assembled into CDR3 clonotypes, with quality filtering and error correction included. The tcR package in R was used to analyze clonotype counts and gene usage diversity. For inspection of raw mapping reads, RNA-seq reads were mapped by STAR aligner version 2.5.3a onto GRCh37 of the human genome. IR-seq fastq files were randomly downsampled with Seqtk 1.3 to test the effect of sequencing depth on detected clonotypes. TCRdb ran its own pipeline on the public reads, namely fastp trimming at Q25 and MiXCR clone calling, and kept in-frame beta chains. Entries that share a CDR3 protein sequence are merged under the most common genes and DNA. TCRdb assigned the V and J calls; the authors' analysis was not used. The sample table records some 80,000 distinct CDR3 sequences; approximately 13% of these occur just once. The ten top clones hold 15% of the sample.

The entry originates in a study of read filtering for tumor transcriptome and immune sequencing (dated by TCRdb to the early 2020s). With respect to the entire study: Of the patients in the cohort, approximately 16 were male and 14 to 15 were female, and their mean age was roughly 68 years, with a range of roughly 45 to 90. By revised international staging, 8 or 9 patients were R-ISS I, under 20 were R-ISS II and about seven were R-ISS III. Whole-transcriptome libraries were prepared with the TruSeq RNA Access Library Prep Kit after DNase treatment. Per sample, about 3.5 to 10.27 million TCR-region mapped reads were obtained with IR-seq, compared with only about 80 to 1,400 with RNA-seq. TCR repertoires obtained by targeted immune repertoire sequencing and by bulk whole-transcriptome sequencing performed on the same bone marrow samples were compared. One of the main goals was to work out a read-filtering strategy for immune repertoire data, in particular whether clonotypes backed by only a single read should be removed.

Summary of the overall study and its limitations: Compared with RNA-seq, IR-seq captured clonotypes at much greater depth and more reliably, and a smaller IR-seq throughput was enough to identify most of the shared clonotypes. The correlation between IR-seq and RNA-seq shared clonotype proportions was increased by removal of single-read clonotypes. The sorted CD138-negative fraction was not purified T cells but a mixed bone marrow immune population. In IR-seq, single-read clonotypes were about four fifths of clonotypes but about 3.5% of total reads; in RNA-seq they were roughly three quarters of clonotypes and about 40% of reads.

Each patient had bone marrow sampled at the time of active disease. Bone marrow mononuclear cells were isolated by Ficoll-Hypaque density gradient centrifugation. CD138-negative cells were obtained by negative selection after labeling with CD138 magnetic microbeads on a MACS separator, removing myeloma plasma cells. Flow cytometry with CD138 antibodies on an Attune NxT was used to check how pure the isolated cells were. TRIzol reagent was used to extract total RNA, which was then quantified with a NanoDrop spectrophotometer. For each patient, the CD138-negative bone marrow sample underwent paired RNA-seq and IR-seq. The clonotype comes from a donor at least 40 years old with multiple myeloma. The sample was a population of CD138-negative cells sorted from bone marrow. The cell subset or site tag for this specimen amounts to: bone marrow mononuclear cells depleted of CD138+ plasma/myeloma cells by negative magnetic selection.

The CDR3 protein is CASSLAQETQYF. The sequenced DNA is TGCGCCAGCAGCTTGGCCCAAGAGACCCAGTACTTC. This receptor chain uses TRBV5-1 and TRBJ2-5, with an unclear D gene assignment. CDR1 SGHRS and CDR2 YFSETQ were looked up in the germline V gene. The CDR3 runs 12 amino acids, cysteine and phenylalanine included. The DNA shown is the 36-base CDR3, in frame from base 1. Cut back by 0 bases and 1 base, the V and J ends lie 1 base apart. The entire variable domain, with the stretches around the CDR3 drawn from the reference TRBV5-1 and TRBJ2-5 proteins, is KAGVTQTPRYLIKTRGQQVTLSCSPISGHRSVSWYQQTPGQGLQFLFEYFSETQRNKGNFPGRFSGRQFSNSRSEMNVSTLELGDSALYLCASSLAQETQYFGPGTRLLVL.